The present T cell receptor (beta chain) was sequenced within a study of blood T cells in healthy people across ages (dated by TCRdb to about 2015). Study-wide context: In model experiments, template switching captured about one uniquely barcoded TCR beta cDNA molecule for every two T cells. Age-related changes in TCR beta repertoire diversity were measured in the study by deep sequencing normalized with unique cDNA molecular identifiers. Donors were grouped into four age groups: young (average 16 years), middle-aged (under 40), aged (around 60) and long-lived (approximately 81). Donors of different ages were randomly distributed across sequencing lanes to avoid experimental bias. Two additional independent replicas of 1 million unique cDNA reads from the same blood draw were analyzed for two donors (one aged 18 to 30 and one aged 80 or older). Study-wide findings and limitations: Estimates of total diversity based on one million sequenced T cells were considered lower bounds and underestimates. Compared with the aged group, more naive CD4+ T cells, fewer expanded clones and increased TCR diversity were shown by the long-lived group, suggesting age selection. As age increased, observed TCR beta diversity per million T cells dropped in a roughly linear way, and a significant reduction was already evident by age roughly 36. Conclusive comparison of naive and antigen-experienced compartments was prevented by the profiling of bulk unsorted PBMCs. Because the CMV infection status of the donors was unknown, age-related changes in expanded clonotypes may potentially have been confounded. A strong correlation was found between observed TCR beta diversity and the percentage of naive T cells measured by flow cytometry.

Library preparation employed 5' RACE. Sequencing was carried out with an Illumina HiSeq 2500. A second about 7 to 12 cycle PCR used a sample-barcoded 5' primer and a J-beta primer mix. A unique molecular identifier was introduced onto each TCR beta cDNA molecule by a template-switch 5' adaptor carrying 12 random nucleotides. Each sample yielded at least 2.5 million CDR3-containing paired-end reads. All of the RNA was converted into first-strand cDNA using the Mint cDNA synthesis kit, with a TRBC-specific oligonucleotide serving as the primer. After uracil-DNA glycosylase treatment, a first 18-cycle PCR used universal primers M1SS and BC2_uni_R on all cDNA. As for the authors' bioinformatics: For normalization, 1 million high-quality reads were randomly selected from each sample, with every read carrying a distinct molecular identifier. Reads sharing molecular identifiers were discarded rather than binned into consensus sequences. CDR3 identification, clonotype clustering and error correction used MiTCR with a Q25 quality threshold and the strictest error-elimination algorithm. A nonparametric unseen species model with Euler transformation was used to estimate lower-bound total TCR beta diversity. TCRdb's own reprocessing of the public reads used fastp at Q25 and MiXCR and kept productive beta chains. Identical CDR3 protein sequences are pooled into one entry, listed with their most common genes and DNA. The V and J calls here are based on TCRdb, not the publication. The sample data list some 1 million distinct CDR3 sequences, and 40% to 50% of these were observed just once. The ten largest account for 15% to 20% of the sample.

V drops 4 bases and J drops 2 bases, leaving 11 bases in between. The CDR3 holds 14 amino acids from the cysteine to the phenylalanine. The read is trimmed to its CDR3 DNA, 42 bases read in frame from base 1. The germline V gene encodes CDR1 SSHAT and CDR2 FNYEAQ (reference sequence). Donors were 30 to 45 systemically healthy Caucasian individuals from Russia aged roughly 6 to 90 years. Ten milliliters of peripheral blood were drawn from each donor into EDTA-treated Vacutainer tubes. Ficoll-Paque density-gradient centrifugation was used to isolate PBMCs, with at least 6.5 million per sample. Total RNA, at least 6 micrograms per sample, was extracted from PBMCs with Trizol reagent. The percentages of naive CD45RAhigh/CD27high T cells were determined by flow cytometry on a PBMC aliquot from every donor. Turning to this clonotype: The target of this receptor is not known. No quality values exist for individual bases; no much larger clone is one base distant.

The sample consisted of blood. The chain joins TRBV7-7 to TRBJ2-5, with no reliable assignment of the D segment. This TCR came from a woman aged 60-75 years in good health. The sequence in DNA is TGTGCCAGCAGCTCCCAGGTTGGGCAAGAGACCCAGTACTTC. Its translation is CASSSQVGQETQYF.